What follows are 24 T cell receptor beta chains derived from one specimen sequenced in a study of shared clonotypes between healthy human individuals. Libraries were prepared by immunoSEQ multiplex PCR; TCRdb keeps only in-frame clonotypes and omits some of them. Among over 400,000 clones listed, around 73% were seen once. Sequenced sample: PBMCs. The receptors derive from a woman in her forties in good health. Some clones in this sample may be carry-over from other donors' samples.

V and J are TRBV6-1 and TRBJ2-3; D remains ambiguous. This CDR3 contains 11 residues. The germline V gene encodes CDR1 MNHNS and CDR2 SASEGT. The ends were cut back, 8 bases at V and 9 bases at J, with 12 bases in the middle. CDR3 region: CASHWVRTQYF. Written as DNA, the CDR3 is TGTGCCAGCCATTGGGTACGGACGCAGTATTTT.

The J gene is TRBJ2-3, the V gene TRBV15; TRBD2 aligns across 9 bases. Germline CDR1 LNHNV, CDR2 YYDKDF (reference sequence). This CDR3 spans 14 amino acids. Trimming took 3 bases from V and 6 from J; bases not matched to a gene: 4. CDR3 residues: CATSSGLAPDTQYF. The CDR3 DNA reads TGTGCCACCAGCAGCGGACTAGCGCCGGATACGCAGTATTTT.

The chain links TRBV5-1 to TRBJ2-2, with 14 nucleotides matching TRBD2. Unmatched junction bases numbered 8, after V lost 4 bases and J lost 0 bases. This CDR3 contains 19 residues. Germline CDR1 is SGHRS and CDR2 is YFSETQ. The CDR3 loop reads CASSKSGTSGSTNTGELFF. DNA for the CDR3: TGCGCCAGCAGCAAATCCGGGACTAGCGGGAGTACGAACACCGGGGAGCTGTTTTTT.

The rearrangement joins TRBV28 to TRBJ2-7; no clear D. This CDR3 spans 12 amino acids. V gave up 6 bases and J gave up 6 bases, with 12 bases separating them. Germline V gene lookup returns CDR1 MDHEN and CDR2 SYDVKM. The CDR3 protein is CASSLGMSEQYF. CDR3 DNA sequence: TGTGCCAGCAGCCTAGGGATGAGCGAGCAGTACTTC.

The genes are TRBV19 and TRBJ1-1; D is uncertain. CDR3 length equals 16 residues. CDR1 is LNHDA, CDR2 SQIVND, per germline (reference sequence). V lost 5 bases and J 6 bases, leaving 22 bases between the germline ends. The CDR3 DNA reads TGTGCCAGTAGTGACCGCATACGGGCCCGGGTTGCTGAAGCTTTCTTT. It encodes CASSDRIRARVAEAFF. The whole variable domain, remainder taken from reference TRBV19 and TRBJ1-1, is DGGITQSPKYLFRKEGQNVTLSCEQNLNHDAMYWYRQDPGQGLRLIYYSQIVNDFQKGDIAEGYSVSREKKESFPLTVTSAQKNPTAFYLCASSDRIRARVAEAFFGQGTRLTVV.

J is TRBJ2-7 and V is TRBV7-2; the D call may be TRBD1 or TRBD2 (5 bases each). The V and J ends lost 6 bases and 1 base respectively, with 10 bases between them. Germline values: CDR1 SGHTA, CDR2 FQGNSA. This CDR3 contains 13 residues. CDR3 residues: CASSAGGSYEQYF. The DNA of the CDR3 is TGTGCCAGCAGTGCTGGGGGATCCTACGAGCAGTACTTC.

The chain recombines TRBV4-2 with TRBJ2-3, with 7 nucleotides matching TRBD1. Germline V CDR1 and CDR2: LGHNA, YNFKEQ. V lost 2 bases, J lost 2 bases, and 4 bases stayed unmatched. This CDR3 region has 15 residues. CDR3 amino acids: CASSQRQGPTDTQYF. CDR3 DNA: TGTGCCAGCAGCCAAAGACAGGGACCCACAGATACGCAGTATTTT.

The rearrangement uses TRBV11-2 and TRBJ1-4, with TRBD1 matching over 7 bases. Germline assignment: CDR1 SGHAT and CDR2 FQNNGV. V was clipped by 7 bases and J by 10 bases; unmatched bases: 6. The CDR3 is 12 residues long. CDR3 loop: CASNPPGGKLFF. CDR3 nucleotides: TGTGCCAGCAACCCTCCAGGGGGAAAACTGTTTTTT. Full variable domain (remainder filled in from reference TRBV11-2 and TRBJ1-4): EAGVAQSPRYKIIEKRQSVAFWCNPISGHATLYWYQQILGQGPKLLIQFQNNGVVDDSQLPKDRFSAERLKGVDSTLKIQPAKLEDSAVYLCASNPPGGKLFFGSGTQLSVL.

CDR3 nucleotide sequence: TGTGCCAGCAGCACGGAGGGACAGCCGAAAAACATTCAGTACTTC. This gives the protein CASSTEGQPKNIQYF. The rearrangement uses TRBV5-4 and TRBJ2-4, with D possibly TRBD1 on 7 matching bases. CDR3 length equals 15 residues. Trimming stripped 4 bases from V and 4 bases from J, with 15 bases between. The V gene's germline CDR1 is SGHNT and CDR2 YYREEE (reference sequence).

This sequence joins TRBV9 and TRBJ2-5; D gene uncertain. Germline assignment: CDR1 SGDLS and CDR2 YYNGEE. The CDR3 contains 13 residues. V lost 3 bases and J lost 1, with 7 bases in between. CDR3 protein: CASSGGVQETQYF. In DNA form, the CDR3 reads TGTGCCAGCAGCGGCGGAGTCCAAGAGACCCAGTACTTC. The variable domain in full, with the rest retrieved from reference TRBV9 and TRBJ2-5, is DSGVTQTPKHLITATGQRVTLRCSPRSGDLSVYWYQQSLDQGLQFLIQYYNGEERAKGNILERFSAQQFPDLHSELNLSSLELGDSALYFCASSGGVQETQYFGPGTRLLVL.

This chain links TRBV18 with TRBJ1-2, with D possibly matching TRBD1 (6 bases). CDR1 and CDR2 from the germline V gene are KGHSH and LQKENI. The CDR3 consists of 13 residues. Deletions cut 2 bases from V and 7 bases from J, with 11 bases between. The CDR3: CASSPTGMSGYTF. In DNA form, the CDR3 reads TGTGCCAGCTCACCAACAGGGATGAGTGGCTACACCTTC.

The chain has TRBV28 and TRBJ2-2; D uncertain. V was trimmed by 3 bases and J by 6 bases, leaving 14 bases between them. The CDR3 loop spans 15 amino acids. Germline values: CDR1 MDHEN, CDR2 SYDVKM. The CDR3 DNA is TGTGCCAGCAGTTTTACCCCCCTTTATGCCGGGGAGCTGTTTTTT. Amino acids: CASSFTPLYAGELFF. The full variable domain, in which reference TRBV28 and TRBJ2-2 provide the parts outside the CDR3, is DVKVTQSSRYLVKRTGEKVFLECVQDMDHENMFWYRQDPGLGLRLIYFSYDVKMKEKGDIPEGYSVSREKKERFSLILESASTNQTSMYLCASSFTPLYAGELFFGEGSRLTVL.

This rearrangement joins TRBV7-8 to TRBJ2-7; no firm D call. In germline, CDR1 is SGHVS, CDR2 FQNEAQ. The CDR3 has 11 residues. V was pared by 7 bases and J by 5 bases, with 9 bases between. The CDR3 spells CASTLTDEQYF. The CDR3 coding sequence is TGTGCCAGCACCCTCACCGACGAGCAGTACTTC. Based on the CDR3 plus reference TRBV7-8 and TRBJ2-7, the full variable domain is GAGVSQSPRYKVAKRGQDVALRCDPISGHVSLFWYQQALGQGPEFLTYFQNEAQLDKSGLPSDRFFAERPEGSVSTLKIQRTQQEDSAVYLCASTLTDEQYFGPGTRLTVT.

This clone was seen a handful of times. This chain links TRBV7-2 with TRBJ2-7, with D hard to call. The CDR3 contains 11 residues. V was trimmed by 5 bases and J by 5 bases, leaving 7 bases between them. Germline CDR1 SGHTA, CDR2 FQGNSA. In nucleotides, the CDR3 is TGTGCCAGCAGCCGCAGTGACGAGCAGTACTTC. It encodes CASSRSDEQYF. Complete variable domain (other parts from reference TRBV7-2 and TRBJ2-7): GAGVSQSPSNKVTEKGKDVELRCDPISGHTALYWYRQSLGQGLEFLIYFQGNSAPDKSGLPSDRFSAERTGGSVSTLTIQRTQQEDSAVYLCASSRSDEQYFGPGTRLTVT.

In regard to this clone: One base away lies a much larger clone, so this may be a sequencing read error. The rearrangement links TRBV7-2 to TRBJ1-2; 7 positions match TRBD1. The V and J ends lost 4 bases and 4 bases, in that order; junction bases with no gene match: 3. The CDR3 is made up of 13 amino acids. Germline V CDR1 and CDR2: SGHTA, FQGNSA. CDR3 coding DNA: TGTGCCAGCAGCTCGGGACAGCTCTATGGCTACACCTTC. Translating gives CASSSGQLYGYTF.

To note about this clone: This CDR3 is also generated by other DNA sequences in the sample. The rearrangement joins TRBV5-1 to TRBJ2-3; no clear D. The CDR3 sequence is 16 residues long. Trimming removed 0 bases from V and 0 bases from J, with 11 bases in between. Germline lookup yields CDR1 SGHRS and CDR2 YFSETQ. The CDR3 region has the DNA TGCGCCAGCAGCTTGGGGGCAGCAACTAGCACAGATACGCAGTATTTT. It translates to CASSLGAATSTDTQYF.

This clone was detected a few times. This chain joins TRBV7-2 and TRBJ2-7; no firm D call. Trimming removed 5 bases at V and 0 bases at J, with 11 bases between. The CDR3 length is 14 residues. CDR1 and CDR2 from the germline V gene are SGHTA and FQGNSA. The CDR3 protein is CASSPQSSSYEQYF. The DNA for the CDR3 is TGTGCCAGCAGCCCCCAGTCAAGCTCCTACGAGCAGTACTTC.

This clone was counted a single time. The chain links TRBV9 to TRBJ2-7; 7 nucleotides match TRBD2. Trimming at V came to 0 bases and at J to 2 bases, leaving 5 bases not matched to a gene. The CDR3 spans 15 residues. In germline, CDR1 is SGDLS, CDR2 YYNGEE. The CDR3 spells CASSVGEGWTYEQYF. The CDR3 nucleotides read TGTGCCAGCAGCGTAGGGGAGGGATGGACCTACGAGCAGTACTTC. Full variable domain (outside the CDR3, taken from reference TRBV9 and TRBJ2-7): DSGVTQTPKHLITATGQRVTLRCSPRSGDLSVYWYQQSLDQGLQFLIQYYNGEERAKGNILERFSAQQFPDLHSELNLSSLELGDSALYFCASSVGEGWTYEQYFGPGTRLTVT.

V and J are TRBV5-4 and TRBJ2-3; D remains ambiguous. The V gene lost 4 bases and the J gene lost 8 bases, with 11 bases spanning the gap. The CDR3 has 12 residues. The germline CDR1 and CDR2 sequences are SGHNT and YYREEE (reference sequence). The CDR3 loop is CASSQDQVTQYF. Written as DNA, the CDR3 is TGTGCCAGCAGCCAAGATCAAGTTACGCAGTATTTT.

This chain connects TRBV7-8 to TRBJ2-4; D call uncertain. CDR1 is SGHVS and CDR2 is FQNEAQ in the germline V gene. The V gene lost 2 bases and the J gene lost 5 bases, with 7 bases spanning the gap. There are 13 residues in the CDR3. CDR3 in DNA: TGTGCCAGCAGCTTAAGCCAGGAAAACATTCAGTACTTC. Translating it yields CASSLSQENIQYF.

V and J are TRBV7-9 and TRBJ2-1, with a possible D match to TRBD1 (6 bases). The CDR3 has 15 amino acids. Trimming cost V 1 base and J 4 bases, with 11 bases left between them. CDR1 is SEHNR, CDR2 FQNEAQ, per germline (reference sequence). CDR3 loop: CASSLGRGPYNEQFF. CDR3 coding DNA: TGTGCCAGCAGCTTAGGCAGGGGCCCTTACAATGAGCAGTTCTTC.

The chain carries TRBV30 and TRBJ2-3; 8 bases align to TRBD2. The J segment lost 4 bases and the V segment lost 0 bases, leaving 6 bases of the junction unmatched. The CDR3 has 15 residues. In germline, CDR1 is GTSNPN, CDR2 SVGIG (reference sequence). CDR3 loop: CAWSVLSAGADTQYF. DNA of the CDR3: TGTGCCTGGAGTGTTCTGTCAGCGGGAGCAGATACGCAGTATTTT. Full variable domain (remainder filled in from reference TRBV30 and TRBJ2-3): SQTIHQWPATLVQPVGSPLSLECTVEGTSNPNLYWYRQAAGRGLQLLFYSVGIGQISSEVPQNLSASRPQDRQFILSSKKLLLSDSGFYLCAWSVLSAGADTQYFGPGTRLTVL.

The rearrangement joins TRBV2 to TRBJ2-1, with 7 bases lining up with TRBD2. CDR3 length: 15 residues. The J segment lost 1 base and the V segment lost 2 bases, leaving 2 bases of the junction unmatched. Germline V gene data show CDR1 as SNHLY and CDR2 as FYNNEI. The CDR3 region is CASSELGGSYNEQFF. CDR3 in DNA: TGTGCCAGCAGTGAATTGGGGGGGTCCTACAATGAGCAGTTCTTC.

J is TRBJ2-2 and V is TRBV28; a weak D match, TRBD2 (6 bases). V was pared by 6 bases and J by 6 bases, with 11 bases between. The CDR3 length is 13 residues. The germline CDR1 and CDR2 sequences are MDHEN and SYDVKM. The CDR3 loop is CASRDYPAGELFF. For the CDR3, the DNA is TGTGCCAGCAGGGACTACCCGGCCGGGGAGCTGTTTTTT.